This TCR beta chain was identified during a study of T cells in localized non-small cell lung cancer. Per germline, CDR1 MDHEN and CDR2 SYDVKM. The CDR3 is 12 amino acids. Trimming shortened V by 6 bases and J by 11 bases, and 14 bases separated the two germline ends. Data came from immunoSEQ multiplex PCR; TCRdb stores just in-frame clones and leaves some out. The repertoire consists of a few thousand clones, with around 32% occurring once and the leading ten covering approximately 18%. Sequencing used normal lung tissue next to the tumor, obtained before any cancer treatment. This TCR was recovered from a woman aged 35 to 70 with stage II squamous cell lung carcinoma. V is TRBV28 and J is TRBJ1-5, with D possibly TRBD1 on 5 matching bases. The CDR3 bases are TGTGCCAGCAGCCGGGACTATCGGTCCCAGCATTTT. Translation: CASSRDYRSQHF.